The sequence of this TCR beta chain was determined in a study of cytomegalovirus exposure and HLA in healthy donors. As for the study in general: An earlier analysis identified 100 million to 130 million unique TCR beta sequences in 150 million to 200 million T cells.

Per germline, CDR1 SGHVS and CDR2 FNYEAQ. V was cut by 1 base and J by 2 bases, with 6 bases left in between. This CDR3 spans 13 amino acids. Vbeta (60) and Jbeta (13) primers were used in the PCR. The method was immunoSEQ multiplex PCR; TCRdb's version includes in-frame clones alone and lacks a portion of them. The sample consists of roughly 170,000 clones, around 79% of them appearing once. This chain connects TRBV7-6 to TRBJ2-7; D is ambiguous. The source material was PBMCs. The clonotype was recovered from a female donor in good health and CMV-seronegative. The CDR3 spells CASSLDKTYEQYF. The CDR3 region has the DNA TGTGCCAGCAGCTTAGACAAAACCTACGAGCAGTACTTC.